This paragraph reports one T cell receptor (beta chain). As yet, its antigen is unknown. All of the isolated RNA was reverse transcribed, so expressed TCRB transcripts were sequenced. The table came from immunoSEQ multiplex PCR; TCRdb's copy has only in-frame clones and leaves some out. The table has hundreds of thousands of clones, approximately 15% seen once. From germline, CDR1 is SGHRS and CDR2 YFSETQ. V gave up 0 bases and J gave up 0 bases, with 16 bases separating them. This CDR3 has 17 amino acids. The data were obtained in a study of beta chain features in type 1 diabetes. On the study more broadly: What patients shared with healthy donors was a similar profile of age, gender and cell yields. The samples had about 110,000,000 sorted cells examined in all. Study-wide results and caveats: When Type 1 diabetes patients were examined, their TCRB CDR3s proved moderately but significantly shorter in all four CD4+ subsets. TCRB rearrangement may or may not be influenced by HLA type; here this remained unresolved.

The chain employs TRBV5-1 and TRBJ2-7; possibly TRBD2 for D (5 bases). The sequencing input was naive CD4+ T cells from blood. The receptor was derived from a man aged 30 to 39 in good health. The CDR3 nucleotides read TGCGCCAGCAGCTTGGAAGGCGGGCGGAGTAACTCCTACGAGCAGTACTTC. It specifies CASSLEGGRSNSYEQYF.